The text below deals with one T cell receptor (beta chain). The sample is drawn from a study of cytomegalovirus exposure and HLA in healthy donors. Primers included in the PCR were 60 Vbeta and 13 Jbeta primers. Here immunoSEQ multiplex PCR was the method, and the copy in TCRdb shows in-frame clones only, minus some. The sample consists of approximately 150,000 clones, roughly 80% of them appearing once. The germline V gene has CDR1 SGDLS and CDR2 YYNGEE. The CDR3 sequence is 15 residues long. V shed 3 bases and J shed 1 base, with 11 bases lying between them. Sequencing was carried out using PBMCs. This sequence joins TRBV9 and TRBJ2-1; D is perhaps TRBD2 (6 bases). This clonotype originated in a boy aged 2-9 years in good health and CMV-seronegative. The chain's CDR3 is CASSGGDSSYNEQFF. As DNA, the CDR3 is TGTGCCAGCAGCGGGGGGGATTCGTCCTACAATGAGCAGTTCTTC.